One sample yielded the 14 T cell receptor beta chains listed below, sequenced in a study of identical twins. One entry per CDR3 protein results from TCRdb running MiXCR on the 5' RACE reads. The sample lists approximately 500,000 distinct CDR3 sequences, 20% to 30% occurring once. This sample also appeared in a second study, on T cells expressing NK-cell markers.

The sample taken for sequencing was CD4+ T cells sorted from blood. Receptors originate from a woman between 18 and 29 years old in good health.

V usage is TRBV7-9 and J usage is TRBJ2-7, with 9 bases aligning to TRBD1. The germline gives CDR1 SEHNR, CDR2 FQNEAQ (reference sequence). V shed 6 bases and J 1 base; nucleotides not matched to a gene: 7. The CDR3 has 15 residues. DNA of the CDR3: TGTGCCAGCAGTATGACAGGGGGAATTTCCTACGAGCAGTACTTC. Translation: CASSMTGGISYEQYF.

There are a few counts of this clonotype. The chain uses TRBV5-1 and TRBJ1-6; weak D call: TRBD1 (6 bases). The germline V gene encodes CDR1 SGHRS and CDR2 YFSETQ. V was clipped by 3 bases and J by 4 bases, with 11 bases between them. The CDR3 spans 15 residues. DNA of the CDR3: TGCGCCAGCAGCTACGACAGGTGGTATAATTCACCCCTCCACTTT. Protein product: CASSYDRWYNSPLHF.

This clonotype was counted between two and nine times. The chain carries TRBV7-2 and TRBJ2-4, with 9 bases identical to TRBD2. CDR3 length: 15 amino acids. Germline V gene sequence: CDR1 SGHTA, CDR2 FQGNSA. V lost 1 base and J lost 5; bases outside the gene matches: 3. CDR3 nucleotide sequence: TGTGCCAGCAGCTTAGGCGGGAGGGTCGAAAACATTCAGTACTTC. It codes for CASSLGGRVENIQYF.

The sample holds a few counts of this clonotype. J is TRBJ1-5 and V is TRBV5-1, with unresolved D. The CDR3 covers 13 residues. The V and J ends lost 4 bases and 7 bases respectively, with 12 bases between them. Germline loops: CDR1 SGHRS, CDR2 YFSETQ. The CDR3 DNA follows: TGCGCCAGCAGCATAAACCCCTGGCAGCCCCAGCATTTT. Its translation is CASSINPWQPQHF.

This clonotype was recorded a few times. The V gene is TRBV4-1, the J gene TRBJ2-3, with a possible D match to TRBD1 (5 bases). The V gene's germline CDR1 is MGHRA and CDR2 YSYEKL. The CDR3 consists of 16 residues. Trimming shortened V by 0 bases and J by 0 bases, and 10 bases separated the two germline ends. DNA of the CDR3: TGCGCCAGCAGCCAAGATTGGGGCCGAAGCACAGATACGCAGTATTTT. Protein product: CASSQDWGRSTDTQYF.

V gene TRBV12-3 or TRBV12-4 combines with J gene TRBJ2-2, with 11 nucleotides matching TRBD1. This CDR3 is built from 16 residues. After removal of 6 bases from V and 8 bases from J, the junction contained 11 bases not matched to a gene. The CDR3 coding sequence is TGTGCCAGCAGCCCCGGGACAGGGGGTTTTGCTGGGGAGCTGTTTTTT. Translating gives CASSPGTGGFAGELFF.

This clonotype was observed a handful of times. The V and J genes are TRBV18 and TRBJ2-7, with D possibly being TRBD2 (6 bases). V was trimmed by 2 bases and J by 2 bases, leaving 10 bases between them. Germline V CDR1 and CDR2: KGHSH, LQKENI. CDR3 length: 14 residues. CDR3: CASSPSSVPYEQYF. CDR3 DNA: TGTGCCAGCTCACCATCTAGCGTCCCCTACGAGCAGTACTTC.

This clonotype occurred once. This chain connects TRBV18 to TRBJ2-7, with 10 bases lining up with TRBD1. The CDR3 runs 13 residues. Per germline, CDR1 KGHSH and CDR2 LQKENI. The V gene end was trimmed by 3 bases and the J gene end by 9 bases; junction bases not matched to a gene: 5. CDR3 region: CASSPPGQGRQYF. The CDR3 DNA sequence: TGTGCCAGCTCACCCCCGGGACAGGGGAGGCAGTACTTC. The variable domain in full, with the rest retrieved from reference TRBV18 and TRBJ2-7, is NAGVMQNPRHLVRRRGQEARLRCSPMKGHSHVYWYRQLPEEGLKFMVYLQKENIIDESGMPKERFSAEFPKEGPSILRIQQVVRGDSAAYFCASSPPGQGRQYFGPGTRLTVT.

This clonotype was counted between two and nine times. This chain connects TRBV6-2 or TRBV6-3 to TRBJ2-1; 8 nucleotides line up with TRBD2. Per germline, CDR1 MNHEY and CDR2 SVGEGT. V lost 0 bases to trimming and J lost 4 bases; unmatched junction nucleotides: 8. The CDR3 totals 17 residues. The CDR3 DNA follows: TGTGCCAGCAGTTACTCGTGGCGGGAGGCGAGGTACAATGAGCAGTTCTTC. Translated: CASSYSWREARYNEQFF.

The rearrangement links TRBV12-3 or TRBV12-4 to TRBJ2-1; perhaps TRBD1 as D (5 bases). V was trimmed by 6 bases and J by 6 bases, leaving 12 bases between them. This CDR3 is 13 amino acids long. This CDR3 reads CASRPQGPNEQFF. The CDR3, as DNA: TGTGCCAGCAGGCCCCAGGGCCCCAATGAGCAGTTCTTC.

This clonotype has only a few counts. The chain recombines TRBV20-1 with TRBJ2-1, with unresolved D. V dropped 5 bases and J dropped 1 base, with 6 bases sitting between them. Germline CDR1 reads DFQATT; CDR2 reads SNEGSKA (reference sequence). This CDR3 region has 12 residues. In DNA form, the CDR3 reads TGCAGTGCTCCCGCGTCCTACAATGAGCAGTTCTTC. It codes for CSAPASYNEQFF.

This clonotype showed up just a few times. The J gene is TRBJ2-1, the V gene TRBV30; possibly TRBD1 or TRBD2 for D (5 bases each). Trimming took off 0 bases at V and 7 bases at J, with 7 bases between the two ends. Germline V CDR1 and CDR2: GTSNPN, SVGIG (reference sequence). This CDR3 is built from 12 residues. The CDR3 region is CAWSVWGNEQFF. In DNA, the CDR3 is TGTGCCTGGAGTGTATGGGGGAATGAGCAGTTCTTC.

In the case of this clonotype: The germline gene is not matched at one end of the junction; a read error may be the cause. The chain uses TRBV11-2 and TRBJ2-1; D is ambiguous. The CDR3 contains 14 residues. Germline loops: CDR1 SGHAT, CDR2 FQNNGV. CDR3: CASSPSLSYNEQFF. CDR3 DNA sequence: TGTGCCAGCAGCCCCTCCCTTTCCTATAATGAGCAGTTCTTC.

This clonotype was observed a handful of times. The gene calls are TRBV29-1 and TRBJ2-5; TRBD2 is a possible D gene (5 bases). V lost 4 bases and J lost 5, with 11 bases in between. CDR1 is SQVTM, CDR2 ANQGSEA, per germline. This CDR3 region has 12 residues. The CDR3 is CSVGRGTETQYF. CDR3 DNA: TGCAGCGTTGGACGGGGTACGGAGACCCAGTACTTC.